These T cell receptor beta chains were read from a single sample in a study of T cells after yellow fever vaccination. A single record per CDR3 protein comes from TCRdb applying MiXCR to the 5' RACE reads. The table includes more than 300,000 distinct CDR3 sequences, 9.5% to 12% detected once. The specimen was CD4+ T cells sorted from PBMCs, collected 45 days after the yellow fever booster vaccination. These receptors were collected from a man aged 18 to 29 who received the YFV17D yellow fever vaccine. Both conserved end residues are part of each CDR3. Fields, in order: J gene, V gene, CDR3 protein.

TRBJ2-3	TRBV20-1	CSAPTIFTDTQYF
TRBJ1-1	TRBV4-3	CASSQLRGAGLNTEAFF
TRBJ2-1	TRBV9	CASSRDVNEQFF
TRBJ2-1	TRBV20-1	CSAEAHAGPEQFF
TRBJ1-5	TRBV6-1	CASSEMSYQPQHF
TRBJ2-5	TRBV20-1	CSARGPNRRETQYF
TRBJ2-3	TRBV7-2	CASSYAGSKTQYF
TRBJ2-1	TRBV6-6	CASSYSGQGRNEQFF
TRBJ2-3	TRBV20-1	CSAIMSSGTDTQYF
TRBJ2-2	TRBV20-1	CSARPTGSKPGELFF
TRBJ2-7	TRBV7-9	CASSRLAGAYEQYF
TRBJ1-1	TRBV29-1	CSVRQNTEAFF
TRBJ2-3	TRBV20-1	CSASRVAGDTQYF
TRBJ1-5	TRBV19	CASSGERDRQPQHF
TRBJ2-1	TRBV5-1	CASSFETGRALEQFF
TRBJ2-7	TRBV5-1	CASSLAGGLDEQYF
TRBJ1-1	TRBV14	CASSQNAGTEAFF
TRBJ2-2	TRBV7-7	CASSPGTGDTGELFF
TRBJ2-3	TRBV6-1	CATLNSIRTDTQYF
TRBJ1-2	TRBV19	CASISADSPFYGYTF
TRBJ2-5	TRBV5-4	CASSSQGGVETQYF
TRBJ2-3	TRBV12-3/TRBV12-4	CASSLGTGISDTQYF
TRBJ2-3	TRBV28	CASSGNRRGGTDTQYF
TRBJ2-2	TRBV3-1	CASSQDWGIPGELFF
TRBJ1-6	TRBV4-3	CASSQDLFSPLHF
TRBJ1-1	TRBV2	CASMLEGRNTEAFF
TRBJ1-4	TRBV18	CASSSVIATNEKLFF
TRBJ2-2	TRBV7-3	CASSPDTYTGELFF
TRBJ2-5	TRBV23-1	CASSQGRTDDF
TRBJ2-1	TRBV6-2/TRBV6-3	CASSDRSGEQFF
TRBJ1-1	TRBV7-3	CASSPQGVNTEAFF
TRBJ2-1	TRBV3-1	CASSQDWAASGSIEFF
TRBJ2-2	TRBV7-9	CASSKGVGSLTGKLFF
TRBJ1-3	TRBV7-2	CASSARAWGSIYF
TRBJ1-2	TRBV5-6	CASSHRGTGGTF
TRBJ1-6	TRBV27	CASSLSERYNSPLHF
TRBJ2-5	TRBV5-1	CASSLLGGGEETQYF
TRBJ2-3	TRBV6-5	CASSYRDRYAQYF